This T cell receptor beta chain was captured by sequencing in a study of T cell responses to AZD1222 COVID-19 vaccine (dated by TCRdb to the early 2020s). Broadly, across the study: A total of approximately 240 trial participants underwent TCR sequencing, of whom some 210 received two doses of AZD1222 and around 25 received two doses of the MenACWY control vaccine. Trial participants were enrolled into age subgroups of 18-55, 56-69 and 70-plus years, which contained approximately 150, 28 and 58 TCR-sequenced participants, respectively.

General study outcomes and caveats: Spike-specific TCR breadth and depth rose significantly after two AZD1222 doses compared with day 0 and with MenACWY recipients. Vaccine-associated CD4 TCRs spanned the whole spike protein, with dominant responses in regions 160-218 and 743-854. Conclusions about previously exposed vaccinees were limited because only six AZD1222 recipients were SARS-CoV-2 seropositive at baseline. Because no samples from the day 14 peak response were available, repertoires could be characterized only after the peak T cell response. Participants were mostly white British, with more females than males. The authors suggested clonal diversity may have been underestimated. In the small 56-69-year group, the increase in depth fell short of significance, most likely because of low power. Nearly half of unique spike-specific TCRs reportedly recognized epitopes outside regions mutated in the B.1.351 and B.1.1.7 variants.

This clone was detected a few times. Its antigen target is currently unknown. It has no much larger one-base neighbor in the sample; base qualities were not kept. The cysteine opens and the phenylalanine closes a CDR3 of 15 amino acids. The sequence is cut down to CDR3 DNA, 45 bases in frame from base 1. Looking up the germline V gene yields CDR1 MNHEY and CDR2 SVGAGI. V was cut back by 5 bases and J by 0 bases, leaving a gap of 11 bases between them. The CDR3 regions of human TCRbeta chains were analyzed by immunosequencing. The original pipeline was this. TCRs in the repertoires were matched against a reference library of SARS-CoV-2-specific TCRs that had been generated with the MIRA antigen-specificity platform. Breadth was defined as the fraction of unique TCRs that were SARS-CoV-2-associated. Depth was defined as the fraction of total T cells that were SARS-CoV-2-associated. Each spike-specific TCR was assigned to its reactive spike region and to a CD4 or CD8 class using the MIRA data. Log10-transformed breadth and depth values were compared by one-way ANOVA with Sidak's multiple comparisons tests. In TCRdb, the immuneACCESS table is reduced to in-frame sequences with V and J assigned. These tables do not hold every clone; where another copy was compared, an unresolved V gene accounts for under half, and the others remain unexplained. V and J calls and clone size are as listed in that table; D and trimming were resolved from the DNA. This sample comprises roughly 150,000 clones, approximately 88% of them detected only once. About 3.2% of the sample is held by the ten biggest clonotypes.

The time point label here, explained by the study, means: baseline before first vaccination. This sample's treatment or condition label indicates: meningococcal conjugate vaccine given as trial control. Vaccinee samples came from UK trials COV001 and COV002, including a single-blind randomized controlled phase 2/3 trial of AZD1222 (ChAdOx1 nCoV-19) in healthy adults. For TCRbeta chain sequencing, PBMC samples from trial participants were taken at day 0 and at day 28 after the second dose. The chain couples TRBV6-5 to TRBJ1-3, with the D segment identity uncertain. The receptor was isolated from an adult in good health. The sequences come from peripheral blood, collected on day 0 of MenACWY control vaccination. For the CDR3, the sequence is CASSRTASSGNTIYF. The bases read TGTGCCAGCAGTCGGACGGCGAGCTCTGGAAACACCATATATTTT.